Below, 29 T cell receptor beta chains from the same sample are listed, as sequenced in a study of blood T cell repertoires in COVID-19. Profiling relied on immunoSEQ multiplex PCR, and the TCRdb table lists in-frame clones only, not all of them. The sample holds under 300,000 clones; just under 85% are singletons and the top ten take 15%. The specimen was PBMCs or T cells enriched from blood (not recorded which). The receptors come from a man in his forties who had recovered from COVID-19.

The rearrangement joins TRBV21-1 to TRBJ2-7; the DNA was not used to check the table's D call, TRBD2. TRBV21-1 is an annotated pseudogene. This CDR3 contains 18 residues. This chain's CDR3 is CASSGLPDGGGRPHEQYF. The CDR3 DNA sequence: TGTGCCAGCAGCGGCCTCCCTGATGGGGGGGGTAGGCCTCACGAGCAGTACTTC.

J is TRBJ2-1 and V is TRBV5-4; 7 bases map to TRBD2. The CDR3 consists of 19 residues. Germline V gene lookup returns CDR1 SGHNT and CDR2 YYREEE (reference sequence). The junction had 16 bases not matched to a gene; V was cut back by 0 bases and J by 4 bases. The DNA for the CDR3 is TGTGCCAGCAGCTTGGCCTCCCCCGGCTCGAGACTAGCTTACAATGAGCAGTTCTTC. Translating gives CASSLASPGSRLAYNEQFF. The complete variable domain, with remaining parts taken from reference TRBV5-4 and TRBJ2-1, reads ETGVTQSPTHLIKTRGQQVTLRCSSQSGHNTVSWYQQALGQGPQFIFQYYREEENGRGNFPPRFSGLQFPNYSSELNVNALELDDSALYLCASSLASPGSRLAYNEQFFGPGTRLTVL.

CDR3 in amino acids: CASSYRVYNEKLFF. In nucleotides, the CDR3 is TGTGCCAGCAGTTACAGGGTTTATAATGAAAAACTGTTTTTT. The chain is built from TRBV28 and TRBJ1-4; weak D call: TRBD1 (6 bases). This CDR3 contains 14 residues. Per the germline V gene, CDR1 is MDHEN and CDR2 is SYDVKM. V gave up 4 bases and J gave up 4 bases, with 10 bases separating them.

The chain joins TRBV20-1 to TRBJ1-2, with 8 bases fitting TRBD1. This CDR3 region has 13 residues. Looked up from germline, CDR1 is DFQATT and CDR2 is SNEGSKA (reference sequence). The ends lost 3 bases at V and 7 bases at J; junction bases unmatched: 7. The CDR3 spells CSASTDRAGGYTF. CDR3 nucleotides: TGCAGTGCTAGTACGGACAGGGCAGGTGGCTACACCTTC.

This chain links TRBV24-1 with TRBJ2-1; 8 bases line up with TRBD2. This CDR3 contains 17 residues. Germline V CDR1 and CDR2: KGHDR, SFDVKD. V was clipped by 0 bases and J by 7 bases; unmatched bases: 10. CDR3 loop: CATSDLKGAGVYNEQFF. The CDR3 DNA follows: TGTGCCACCAGTGATTTGAAAGGAGCGGGGGTTTATAATGAGCAGTTCTTC.

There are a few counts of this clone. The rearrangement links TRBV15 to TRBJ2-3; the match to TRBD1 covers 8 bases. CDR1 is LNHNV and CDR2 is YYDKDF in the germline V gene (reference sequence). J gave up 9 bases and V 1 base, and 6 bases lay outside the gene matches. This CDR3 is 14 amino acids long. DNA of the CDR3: TGTGCCACCAGCAGAGGGACGGACAGGGTAACGCAGTATTTT. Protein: CATSRGTDRVTQYF.

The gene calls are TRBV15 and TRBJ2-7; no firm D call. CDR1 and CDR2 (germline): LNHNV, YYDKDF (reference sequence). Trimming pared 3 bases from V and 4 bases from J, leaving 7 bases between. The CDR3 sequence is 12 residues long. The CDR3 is CATSSDGYEQYF. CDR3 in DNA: TGTGCCACCAGCAGCGACGGGTACGAGCAGTACTTC.

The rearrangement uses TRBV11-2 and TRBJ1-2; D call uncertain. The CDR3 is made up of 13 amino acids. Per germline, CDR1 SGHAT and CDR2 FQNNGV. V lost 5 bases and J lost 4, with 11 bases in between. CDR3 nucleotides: TGTGCCAGCAGCCCGGGTATAAGCTATGGCTACACCTTC. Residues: CASSPGISYGYTF.

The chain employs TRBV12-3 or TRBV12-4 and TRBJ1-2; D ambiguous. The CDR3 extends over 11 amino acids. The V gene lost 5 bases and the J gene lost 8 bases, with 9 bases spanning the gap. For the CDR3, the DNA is TGTGCCAGCAGTAGCGGGCCCGGCTACACCTTC. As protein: CASSSGPGYTF.

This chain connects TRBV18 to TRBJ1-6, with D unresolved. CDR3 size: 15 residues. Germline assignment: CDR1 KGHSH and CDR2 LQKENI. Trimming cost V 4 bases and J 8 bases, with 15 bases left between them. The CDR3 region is CASSLSPGQHSPLHF. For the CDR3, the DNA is TGTGCCAGCTCACTCTCGCCAGGCCAACATTCACCCCTCCACTTT.

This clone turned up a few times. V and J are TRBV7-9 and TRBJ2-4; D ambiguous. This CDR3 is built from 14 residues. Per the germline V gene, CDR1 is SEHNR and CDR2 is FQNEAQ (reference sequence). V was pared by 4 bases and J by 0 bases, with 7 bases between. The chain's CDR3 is CASSSPLAKNIQYF. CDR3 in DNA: TGTGCCAGCAGCTCCCCACTAGCCAAAAACATTCAGTACTTC.

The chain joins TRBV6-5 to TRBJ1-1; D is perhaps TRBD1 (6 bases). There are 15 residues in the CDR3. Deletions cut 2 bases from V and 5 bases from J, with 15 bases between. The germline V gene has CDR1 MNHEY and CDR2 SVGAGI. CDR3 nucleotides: TGTGCCAGCAGTTACGGACAGCTAAGGGGAACTGAAGCTTTCTTT. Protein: CASSYGQLRGTEAFF.

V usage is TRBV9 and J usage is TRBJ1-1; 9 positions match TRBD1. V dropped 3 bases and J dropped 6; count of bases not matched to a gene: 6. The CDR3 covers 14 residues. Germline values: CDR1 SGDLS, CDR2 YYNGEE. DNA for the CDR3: TGTGCCAGCAGCGGGTCGGGACAGGGACCTGAAGCTTTCTTT. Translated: CASSGSGQGPEAFF.

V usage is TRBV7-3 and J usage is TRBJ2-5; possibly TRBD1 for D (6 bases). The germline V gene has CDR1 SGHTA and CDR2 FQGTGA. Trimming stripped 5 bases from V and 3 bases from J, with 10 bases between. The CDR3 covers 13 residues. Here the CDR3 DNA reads TGTGCCAGCAGCCAGGGGACAAAAGAGACCCAGTACTTC. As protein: CASSQGTKETQYF.

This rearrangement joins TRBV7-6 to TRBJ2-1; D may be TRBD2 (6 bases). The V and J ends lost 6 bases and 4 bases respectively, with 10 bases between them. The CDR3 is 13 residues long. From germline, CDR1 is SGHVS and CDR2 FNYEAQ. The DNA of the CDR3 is TGTGCCAGCAGTGGGACTCAATACAATGAGCAGTTCTTC. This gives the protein CASSGTQYNEQFF.

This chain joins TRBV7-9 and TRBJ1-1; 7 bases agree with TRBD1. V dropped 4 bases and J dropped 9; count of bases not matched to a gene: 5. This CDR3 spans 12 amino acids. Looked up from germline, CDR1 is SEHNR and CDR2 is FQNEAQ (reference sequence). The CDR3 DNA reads TGTGCCAGCAGCTCCCGACAGGGTCAAGCTTTCTTT. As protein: CASSSRQGQAFF.

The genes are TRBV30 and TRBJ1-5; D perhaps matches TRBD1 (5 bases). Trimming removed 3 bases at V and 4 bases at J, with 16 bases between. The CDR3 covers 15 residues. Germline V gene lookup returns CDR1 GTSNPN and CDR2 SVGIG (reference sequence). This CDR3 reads CAWSLSGHPNQPQHF. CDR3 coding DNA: TGTGCCTGGAGCCTATCCGGACACCCTAATCAGCCCCAGCATTTT.

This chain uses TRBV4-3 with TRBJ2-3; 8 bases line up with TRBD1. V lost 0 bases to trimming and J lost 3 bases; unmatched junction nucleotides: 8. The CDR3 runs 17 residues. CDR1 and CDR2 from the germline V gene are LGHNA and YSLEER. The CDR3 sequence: CASSQDHPGGFTDTQYF. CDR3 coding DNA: TGCGCCAGCAGCCAAGATCACCCAGGGGGCTTTACAGATACGCAGTATTTT.

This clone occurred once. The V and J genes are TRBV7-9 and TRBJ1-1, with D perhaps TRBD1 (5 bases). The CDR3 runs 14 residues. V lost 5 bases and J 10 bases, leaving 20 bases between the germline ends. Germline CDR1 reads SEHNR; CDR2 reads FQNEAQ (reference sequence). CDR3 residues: CASSLGRGVEGAFF. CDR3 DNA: TGTGCCAGCAGCCTTGGACGGGGGGTCGAAGGAGCTTTCTTT.

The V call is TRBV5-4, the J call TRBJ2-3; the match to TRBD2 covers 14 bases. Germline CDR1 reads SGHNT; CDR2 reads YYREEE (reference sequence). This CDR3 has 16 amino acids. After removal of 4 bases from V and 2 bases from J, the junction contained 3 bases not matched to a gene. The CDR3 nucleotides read TGTGCCAGCAGCCCGACTAGCGGGAGGGCCACAGATACGCAGTATTTT. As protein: CASSPTSGRATDTQYF.

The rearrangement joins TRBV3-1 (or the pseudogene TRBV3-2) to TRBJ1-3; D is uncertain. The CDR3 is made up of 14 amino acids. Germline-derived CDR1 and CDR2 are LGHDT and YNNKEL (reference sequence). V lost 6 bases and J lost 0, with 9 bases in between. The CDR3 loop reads CASSSSSSGNTIYF. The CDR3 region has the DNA TGTGCCAGCAGTTCATCTAGCTCTGGAAACACCATATATTTT.

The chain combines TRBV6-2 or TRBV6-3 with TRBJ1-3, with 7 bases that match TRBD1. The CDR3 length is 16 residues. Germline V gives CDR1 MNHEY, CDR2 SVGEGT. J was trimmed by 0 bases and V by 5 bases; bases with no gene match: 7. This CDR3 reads CASSRDRDRSGNTIYF. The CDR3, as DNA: TGTGCCAGCAGTCGTGACAGGGACCGCTCTGGAAACACCATATATTTT.

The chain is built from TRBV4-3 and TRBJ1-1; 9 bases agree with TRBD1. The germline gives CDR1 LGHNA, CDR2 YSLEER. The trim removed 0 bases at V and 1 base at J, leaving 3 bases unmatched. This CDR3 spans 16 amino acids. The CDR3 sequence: CASSQEGGQGNTEAFF. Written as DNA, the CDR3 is TGCGCCAGCAGCCAAGAAGGGGGACAGGGGAACACTGAAGCTTTCTTT.

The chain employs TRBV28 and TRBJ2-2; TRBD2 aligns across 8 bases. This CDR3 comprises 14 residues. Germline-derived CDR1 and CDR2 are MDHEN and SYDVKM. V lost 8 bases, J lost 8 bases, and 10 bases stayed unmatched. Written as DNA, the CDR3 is TGTGCCAGCGAAGGCGGGAGGCTCTCGGGGGAGCTGTTTTTT. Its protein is CASEGGRLSGELFF.

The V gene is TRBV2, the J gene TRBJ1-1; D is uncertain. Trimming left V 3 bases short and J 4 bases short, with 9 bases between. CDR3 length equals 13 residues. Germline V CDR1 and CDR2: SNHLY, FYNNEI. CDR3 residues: CASSERGFTEAFF. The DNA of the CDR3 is TGTGCCAGCAGTGAGAGAGGGTTCACTGAAGCTTTCTTT.

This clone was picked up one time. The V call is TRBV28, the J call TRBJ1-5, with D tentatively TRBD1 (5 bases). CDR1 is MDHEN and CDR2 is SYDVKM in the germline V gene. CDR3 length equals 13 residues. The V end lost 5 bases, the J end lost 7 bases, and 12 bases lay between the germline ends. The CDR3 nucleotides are TGTGCCAGCAGTCCCCTTCAGGGACAGCCCCAGCATTTT. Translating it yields CASSPLQGQPQHF.

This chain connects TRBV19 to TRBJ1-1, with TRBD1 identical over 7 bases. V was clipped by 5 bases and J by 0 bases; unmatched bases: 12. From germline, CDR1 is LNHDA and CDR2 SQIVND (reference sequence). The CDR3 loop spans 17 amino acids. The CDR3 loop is CASSPRWGQPMNTEAFF. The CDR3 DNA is TGTGCCAGTAGTCCACGATGGGGACAGCCCATGAACACTGAAGCTTTCTTT.

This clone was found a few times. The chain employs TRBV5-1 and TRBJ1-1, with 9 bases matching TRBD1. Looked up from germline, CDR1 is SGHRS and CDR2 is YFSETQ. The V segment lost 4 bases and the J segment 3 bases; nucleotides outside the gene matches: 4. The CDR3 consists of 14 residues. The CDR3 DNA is TGCGCCAGCAGCCCACAGGGGGCGGACACTGAAGCTTTCTTT. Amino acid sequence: CASSPQGADTEAFF.

DNA of the CDR3: TGCAGCGTTTTAGCGGGGGGGCTTACAGATACGCAGTATTTT. Residues: CSVLAGGLTDTQYF. The chain links TRBV29-1 to TRBJ2-3; 11 bases map to TRBD2. V trimming: 5 bases; J trimming: 3 bases; junction bases outside the gene matches: 4. CDR1 and CDR2 from the germline V gene are SQVTM and ANQGSEA. The CDR3 length is 14 residues.